This T cell receptor beta chain comes out of a study of cytomegalovirus exposure and HLA in healthy donors. Broader study findings: The analysis excluded some indistinguishable V segments, including TRBV6-2 and TRBV6-3.

With 60 Vbeta and 13 Jbeta primers, the PCR was carried out. The data were produced by immunoSEQ multiplex PCR, yet TCRdb's version contains in-frame clones alone and is incomplete. The sample holds some 150,000 clones; 65% to 85% are singletons and the top ten take 6.5% to 7%. Germline V gene lookup returns CDR1 MDHEN and CDR2 SYDVKM. J was trimmed by 3 bases and V by 5 bases; bases with no gene match: 9. The CDR3 totals 16 residues. A word on this clone: The antigen remains undetermined.

This clonotype was obtained from a woman aged 40 to 49 in good health and CMV-seropositive. Sequencing used PBMCs. The chain couples TRBV28 to TRBJ2-3; 9 bases agree with TRBD2. The CDR3 region has the DNA TGTGCCAGCAGTGGGTCCATAGCGGGGGTGACAGATACGCAGTATTTT. It yields the protein CASSGSIAGVTDTQYF.